The sample holds one count of the clone carrying this T cell receptor beta chain. This entry belongs to a study of blood T cell repertoires in COVID-19. At the level of the study: Material from acute and convalescent COVID-19 was sourced from the United States, Italy and Spain.

V was trimmed by 6 bases and J by 1 base, leaving 12 bases between them. The CDR3 has 14 residues. The V gene's germline CDR1 is SGHAT and CDR2 FQNNGV. Libraries were prepared by immunoSEQ multiplex PCR; TCRdb keeps only in-frame clonotypes and omits some of them. The sample has around 220,000 clones; around 82% are singletons. The sample consisted of PBMCs or T cells enriched from blood (not recorded which). This chain links TRBV11-2 with TRBJ1-1; D is uncertain. The TCR was taken from a woman in her thirties or forties with acute COVID-19. The chain's CDR3 is CASSTGRGNTEAFF. DNA for the CDR3: TGTGCCAGCAGTACCGGGCGGGGGAACACTGAAGCTTTCTTT.